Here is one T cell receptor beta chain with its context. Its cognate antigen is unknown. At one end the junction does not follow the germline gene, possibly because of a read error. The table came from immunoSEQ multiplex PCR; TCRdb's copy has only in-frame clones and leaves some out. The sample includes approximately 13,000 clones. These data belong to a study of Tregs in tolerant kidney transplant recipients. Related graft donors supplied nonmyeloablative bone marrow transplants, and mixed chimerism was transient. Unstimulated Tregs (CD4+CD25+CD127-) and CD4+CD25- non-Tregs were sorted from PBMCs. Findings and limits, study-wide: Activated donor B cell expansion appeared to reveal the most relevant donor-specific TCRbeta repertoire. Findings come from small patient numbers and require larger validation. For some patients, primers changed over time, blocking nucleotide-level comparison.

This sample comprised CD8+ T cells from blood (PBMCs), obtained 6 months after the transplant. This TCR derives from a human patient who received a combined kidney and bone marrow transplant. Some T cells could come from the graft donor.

This CDR3 reads CASTLADSLNNSPLHF. CDR3 bases read: TGTGCCAGCACCTTAGCAGACAGTTTAAATAATTCACCC. The chain joins TRBV7-6 to TRBJ1-6; possibly TRBD1 for D (5 bases). The read comes to an end 3 residues before the CDR3 does, leaving the germline J gene to fill in the end. The CDR3 covers 16 residues. Germline lookup yields CDR1 SGHVS and CDR2 FNYEAQ.